This T cell receptor beta chain was captured in a study of blood T cell repertoires in COVID-19. Germline loops: CDR1 SNHLY, CDR2 FYNNEI. The CDR3 has 15 residues. The ends were cut back, 0 bases at V and 4 bases at J, with 12 bases in the middle. TCRdb keeps only in-frame clones here, not all; method: immunoSEQ multiplex PCR. Of 210,000 or so clones listed, almost 85% were seen once; the top ten hold roughly 4.6%. Sequenced input: peripheral blood. This rearrangement joins TRBV2 to TRBJ1-1, with a weak D call TRBD1 (5 bases). The sequence was obtained from a man aged 45 to 65 with COVID-19, enrolled during active disease. CDR3 DNA sequence: TGTGCCAGCAGTGAAGCGGGACTGGGAGGCACTGAAGCTTTCTTT. This gives the protein CASSEAGLGGTEAFF.